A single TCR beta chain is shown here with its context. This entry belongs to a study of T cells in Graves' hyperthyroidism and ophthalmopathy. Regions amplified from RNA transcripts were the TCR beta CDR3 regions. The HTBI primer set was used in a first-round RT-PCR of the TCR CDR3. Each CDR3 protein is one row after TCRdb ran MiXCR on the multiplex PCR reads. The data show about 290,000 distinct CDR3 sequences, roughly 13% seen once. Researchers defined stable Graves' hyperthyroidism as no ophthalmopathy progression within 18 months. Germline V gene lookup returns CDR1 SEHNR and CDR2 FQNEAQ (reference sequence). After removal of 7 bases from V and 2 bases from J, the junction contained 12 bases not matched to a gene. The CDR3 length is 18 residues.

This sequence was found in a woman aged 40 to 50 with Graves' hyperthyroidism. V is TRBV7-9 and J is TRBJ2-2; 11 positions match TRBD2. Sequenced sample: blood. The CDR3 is CASTSSGTSGRNTGELFF. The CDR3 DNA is TGTGCCAGCACTTCATCCGGGACTAGCGGAAGAAACACCGGGGAGCTGTTTTTT.